Described below is a single T cell receptor (beta chain) sequence and its context. The data derive from a study of shared T cell receptors in the human thymus. Profiling relied on immunoSEQ multiplex PCR, and the TCRdb table lists in-frame clones only, not all of them. The table records 65,000 to 70,000 clones, over 90% of them present only once. Sequencing input: thymocytes. This receptor was obtained from a human donor.

CDR3 protein: CASSIGGDPQETQYF. The CDR3, as DNA: TGTGCCAGCAGCATAGGGGGGGACCCCCAAGAGACCCAGTACTTC. This chain uses TRBV7-4 with TRBJ2-5, with D perhaps TRBD2 (7 bases). The CDR3 runs 15 residues. CDR1 is SGHVT, CDR2 SQSDAQ, per germline. The V end was cut by 5 bases, the J end by 1 base, with 14 bases between.